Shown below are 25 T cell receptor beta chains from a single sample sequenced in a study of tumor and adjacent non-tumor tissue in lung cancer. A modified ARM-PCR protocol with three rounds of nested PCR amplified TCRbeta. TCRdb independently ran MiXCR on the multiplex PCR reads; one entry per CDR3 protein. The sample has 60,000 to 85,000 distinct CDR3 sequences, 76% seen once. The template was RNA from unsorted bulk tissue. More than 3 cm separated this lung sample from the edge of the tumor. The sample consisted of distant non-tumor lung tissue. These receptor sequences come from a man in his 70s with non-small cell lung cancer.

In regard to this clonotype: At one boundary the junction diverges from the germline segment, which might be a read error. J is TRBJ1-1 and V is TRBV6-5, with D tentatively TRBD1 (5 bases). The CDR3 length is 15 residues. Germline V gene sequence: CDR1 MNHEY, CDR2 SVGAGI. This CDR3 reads CASRYSPRGNTEVFF. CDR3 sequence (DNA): TGTGCCAGCAGATATTCGCCCCGGGGGAACACTGAAGTTTTCTTT.

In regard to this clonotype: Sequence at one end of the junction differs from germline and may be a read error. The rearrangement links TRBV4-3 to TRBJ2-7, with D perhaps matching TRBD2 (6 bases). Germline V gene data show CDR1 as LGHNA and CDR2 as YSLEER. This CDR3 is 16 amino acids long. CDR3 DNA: TGCGCCGGCAGCCAAGATTCCGGGGGTACACCATACGATCAGTACTTC. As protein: CAGSQDSGGTPYDQYF.

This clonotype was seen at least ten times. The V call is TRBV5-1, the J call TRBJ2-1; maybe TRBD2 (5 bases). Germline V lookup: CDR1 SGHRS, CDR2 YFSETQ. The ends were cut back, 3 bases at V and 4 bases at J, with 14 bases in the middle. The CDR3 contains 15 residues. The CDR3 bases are TGCGCCAGCAGCTCCGGACTCTATAATTACAATGAGCAGTTCTTC. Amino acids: CASSSGLYNYNEQFF.

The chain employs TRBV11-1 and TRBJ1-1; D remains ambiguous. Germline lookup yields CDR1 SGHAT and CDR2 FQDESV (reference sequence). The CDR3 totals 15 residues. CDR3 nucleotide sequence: TGTGTCAACAGCTTAGAGAATCGGGCGGGGACTGAAGCTTTCTTT. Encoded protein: CVNSLENRAGTEAFF.

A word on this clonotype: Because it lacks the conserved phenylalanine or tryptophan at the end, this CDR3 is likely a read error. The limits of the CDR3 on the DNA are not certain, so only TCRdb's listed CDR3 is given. The CDR3 protein is CSVADRLQETKYI. The chain joins TRBV29-1 to TRBJ2-5; the table's TRBD1 call for D was not verified on the DNA. Germline CDR1 reads SQVTM; CDR2 reads ANQGSEA. The CDR3 region is 13 residues in length, termini included.

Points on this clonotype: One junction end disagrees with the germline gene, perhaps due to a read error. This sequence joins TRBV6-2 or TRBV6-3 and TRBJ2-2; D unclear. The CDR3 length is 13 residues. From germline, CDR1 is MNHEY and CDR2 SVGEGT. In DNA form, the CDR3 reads TGTGCCAGCAGCAGATTTAACACAGGGGAGCTGTTTTTT. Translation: CASSRFNTGELFF.

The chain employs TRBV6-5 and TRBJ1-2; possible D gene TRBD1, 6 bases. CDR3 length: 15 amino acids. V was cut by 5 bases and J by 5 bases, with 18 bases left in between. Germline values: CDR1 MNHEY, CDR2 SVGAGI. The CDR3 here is CASSVTGMCAYGYTF. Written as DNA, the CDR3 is TGTGCCAGCAGTGTTACAGGGATGTGCGCTTATGGCTACACCTTC.

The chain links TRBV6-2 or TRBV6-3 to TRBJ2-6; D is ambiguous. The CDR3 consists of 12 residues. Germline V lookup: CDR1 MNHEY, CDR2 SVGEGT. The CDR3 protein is CVNRTEANVLTF. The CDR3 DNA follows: TGTGTCAACCGCACCGAGGCCAACGTCCTGACTTTC.

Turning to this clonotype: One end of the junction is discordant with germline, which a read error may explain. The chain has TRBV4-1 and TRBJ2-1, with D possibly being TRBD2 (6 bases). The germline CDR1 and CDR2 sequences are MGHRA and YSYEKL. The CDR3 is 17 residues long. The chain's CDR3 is CASSQVSGHSSYNEQFF. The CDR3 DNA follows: TGCGCCAGTAGCCAGGTTAGCGGCCACAGCTCCTACAATGAGCAGTTCTTC.

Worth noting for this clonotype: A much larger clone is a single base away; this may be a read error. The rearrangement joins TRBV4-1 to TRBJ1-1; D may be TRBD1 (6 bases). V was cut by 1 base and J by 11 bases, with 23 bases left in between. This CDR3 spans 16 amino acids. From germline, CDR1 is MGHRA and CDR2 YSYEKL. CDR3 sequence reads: CASSQAPGGADSWAFF. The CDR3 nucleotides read TGCGCCAGCAGCCAAGCTCCCGGGGGCGCCGATAGTTGGGCTTTCTTT.

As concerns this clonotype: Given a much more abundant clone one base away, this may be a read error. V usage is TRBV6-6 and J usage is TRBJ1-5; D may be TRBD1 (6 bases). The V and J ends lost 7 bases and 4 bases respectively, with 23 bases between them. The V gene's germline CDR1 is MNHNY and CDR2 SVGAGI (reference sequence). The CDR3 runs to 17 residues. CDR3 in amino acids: CASIPRSPGALNQPQHF. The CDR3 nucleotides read TGTGCCAGCATCCCCAGGAGTCCAGGGGCCTTGAATCAGCCCCAGCATTTT.

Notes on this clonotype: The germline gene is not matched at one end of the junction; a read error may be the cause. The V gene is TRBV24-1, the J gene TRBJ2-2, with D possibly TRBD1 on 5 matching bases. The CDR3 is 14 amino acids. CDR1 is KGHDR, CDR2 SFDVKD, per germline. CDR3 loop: CVTNDSRDTGELFF. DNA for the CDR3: TGTGTCACCAATGATTCCAGGGACACCGGGGAGCTGTTTTTT.

CDR3 bases: TGTGCCGGCACTGAAAGGCTAGCGGAAGGCACAGATACGCAGTATTTT. It translates to CAGTERLAEGTDTQYF. The rearrangement links TRBV2 to TRBJ2-3; 7 nucleotides line up with TRBD2. The ends lost 11 bases at V and 1 base at J; junction bases unmatched: 15. The CDR3 runs to 16 residues. The germline V gene has CDR1 SNHLY and CDR2 FYNNEI.

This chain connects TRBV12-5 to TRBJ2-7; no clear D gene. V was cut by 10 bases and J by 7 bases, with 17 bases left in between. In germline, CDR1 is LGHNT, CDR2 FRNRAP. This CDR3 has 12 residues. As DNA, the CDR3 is TGTGCTACTGGCCCAAACCCGGTGGAGCAGTACTTC. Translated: CATGPNPVEQYF.

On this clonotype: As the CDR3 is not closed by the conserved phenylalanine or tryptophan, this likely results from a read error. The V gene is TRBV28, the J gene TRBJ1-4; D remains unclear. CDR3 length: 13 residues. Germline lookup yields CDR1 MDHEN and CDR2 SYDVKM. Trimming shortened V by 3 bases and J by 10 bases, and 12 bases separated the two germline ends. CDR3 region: CASSLGGVGKLFL. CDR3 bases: TGTGCCAGCAGTTTGGGCGGGGTTGGAAAACTGTTTTTG.

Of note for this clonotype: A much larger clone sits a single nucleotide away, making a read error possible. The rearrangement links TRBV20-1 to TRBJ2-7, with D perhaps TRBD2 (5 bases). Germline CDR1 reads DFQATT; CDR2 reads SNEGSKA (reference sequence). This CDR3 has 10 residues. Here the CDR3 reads CSTSSYEQYF. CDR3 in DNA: TGCAGTACTAGTTCCTACGAGCAGTACTTC.

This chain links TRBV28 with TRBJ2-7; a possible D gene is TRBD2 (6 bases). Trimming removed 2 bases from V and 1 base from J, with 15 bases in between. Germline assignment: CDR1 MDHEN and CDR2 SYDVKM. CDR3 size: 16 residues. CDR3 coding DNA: TGTGCCAGCAGTTTACATCTACGAGGAGGGTCCTACGAGCAGTACTTC. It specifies CASSLHLRGGSYEQYF.

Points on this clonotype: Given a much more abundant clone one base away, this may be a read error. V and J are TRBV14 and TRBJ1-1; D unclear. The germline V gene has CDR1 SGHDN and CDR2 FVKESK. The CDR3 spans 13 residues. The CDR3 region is CANSQVGRTEAFF. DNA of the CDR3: TGTGCCAACAGCCAAGTAGGACGAACTGAAGCTTTCTTT.

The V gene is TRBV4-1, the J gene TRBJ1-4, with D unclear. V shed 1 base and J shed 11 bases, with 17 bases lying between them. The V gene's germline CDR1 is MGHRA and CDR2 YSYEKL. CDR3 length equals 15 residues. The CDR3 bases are TGCGCCAGCAGCCAAGGAAGCGGGTGGGGTGATAAACTGTTTTTT. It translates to CASSQGSGWGDKLFF.

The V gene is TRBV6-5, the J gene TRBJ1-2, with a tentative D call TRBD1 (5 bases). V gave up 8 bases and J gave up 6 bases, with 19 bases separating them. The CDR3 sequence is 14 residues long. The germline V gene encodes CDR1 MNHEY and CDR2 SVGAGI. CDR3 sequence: CASRPATANHGYTF. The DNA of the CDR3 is TGTGCCAGCCGACCCGCGACAGCGAACCATGGCTACACCTTC.

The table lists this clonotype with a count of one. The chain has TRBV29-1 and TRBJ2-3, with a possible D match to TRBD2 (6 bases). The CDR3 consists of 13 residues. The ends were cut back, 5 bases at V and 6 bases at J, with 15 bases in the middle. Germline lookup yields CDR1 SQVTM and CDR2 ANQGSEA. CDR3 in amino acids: CSVRGKGTDTQYF. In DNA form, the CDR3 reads TGCAGCGTTCGGGGCAAAGGGACTGATACGCAGTATTTT.

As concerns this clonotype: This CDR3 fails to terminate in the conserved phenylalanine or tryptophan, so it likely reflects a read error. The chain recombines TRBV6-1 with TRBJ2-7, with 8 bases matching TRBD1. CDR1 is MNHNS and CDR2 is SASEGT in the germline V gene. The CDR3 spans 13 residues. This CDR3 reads CVSIGTGLNEQYI. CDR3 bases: TGTGTCAGCATCGGGACAGGCTTGAACGAGCAGTACATC.

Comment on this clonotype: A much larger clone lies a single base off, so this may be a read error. The CDR3 nucleotides read TGTGCCAGCAGCATTAGGGCAGGTGAGCAGTTCTTC. Protein product: CASSIRAGEQFF. This sequence joins TRBV5-6 and TRBJ2-1; D remains ambiguous. V was shortened by 4 bases and J by 9 bases, with 11 bases between the two germline ends. Germline CDR1 SGHDT, CDR2 YYEEEE. This CDR3 contains 12 residues.

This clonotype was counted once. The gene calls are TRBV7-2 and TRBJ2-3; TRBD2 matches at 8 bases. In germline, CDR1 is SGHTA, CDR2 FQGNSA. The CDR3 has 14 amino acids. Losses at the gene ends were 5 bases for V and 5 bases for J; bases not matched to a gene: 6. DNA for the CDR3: TGTGCCAGCAGCATATACGGGGGGGTAGATACGCAGTATTTT. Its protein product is CASSIYGGVDTQYF. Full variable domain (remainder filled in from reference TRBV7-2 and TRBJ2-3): GAGVSQSPSNKVTEKGKDVELRCDPISGHTALYWYRQSLGQGLEFLIYFQGNSAPDKSGLPSDRFSAERTGGSVSTLTIQRTQQEDSAVYLCASSIYGGVDTQYFGPGTRLTVL.

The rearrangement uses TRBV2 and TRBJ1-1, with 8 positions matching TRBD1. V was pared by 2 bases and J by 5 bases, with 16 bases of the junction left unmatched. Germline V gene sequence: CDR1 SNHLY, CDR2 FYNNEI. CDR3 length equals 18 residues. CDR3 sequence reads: CASSETRSSTGVMTEAFF. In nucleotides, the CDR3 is TGTGCCAGCAGTGAAACGCGGAGCTCGACAGGGGTTATGACTGAAGCTTTCTTT.